These T cell receptor beta chains were read from a single sample in a study of pediatric ulcerative colitis. Assay used: immunoSEQ multiplex PCR; TCRdb lists only in-frame clones, some missing. Of around 68,000 clones in the sample, over 70% were seen once. Sequencing used blood. All receptors derive from a boy between 10 and 17 years old with moderate ulcerative colitis. Each CDR3 is given with its conserved first and last residue. The order of the fields is CDR3 protein, CDR3 DNA, clone size, D gene, V gene, J gene. D genes are given only for firm matches. Not all rows give a size; the values are once, few, many and, for expanded clones, a class.

CASSTSGTGGSGNTIYF	TGTGCCAGCAGCACGTCCGGGACAGGGGGATCTGGAAACACCATATATTTT	NA	TRBD1	TRBV7-9	TRBJ1-3
CASSEEAPLLYGYTF	TGTGCCAGCAGTGAAGAGGCCCCACTCCTCTATGGCTACACCTTC	NA	NA	TRBV2	TRBJ1-2
CASSQPFPGPWNTEAFF	TGCGCCAGCAGCCAGCCCTTCCCTGGACCGTGGAACACTGAAGCTTTCTTT	NA	NA	TRBV4-1	TRBJ1-1
CASSLTSGGLYEQYF	TGTGCCAGCAGCTTGACTAGCGGGGGCCTCTACGAGCAGTACTTC	NA	TRBD2	TRBV5-4	TRBJ2-7
CASSLGGSGRVLTDTQYF	TGCGCCAGCAGCTTGGGAGGTAGCGGGAGGGTCCTGACAGATACGCAGTATTTT	NA	TRBD2	TRBV5-1	TRBJ2-3
CASSSRLAGVDTQYF	TGTGCCAGTAGTTCAAGACTAGCGGGGGTTGATACGCAGTATTTT	NA	TRBD2	TRBV19	TRBJ2-3
CASSWGPVNEQYF	TGTGCCAGCAGTTGGGGCCCAGTGAACGAGCAGTACTTC	few	NA	TRBV27	TRBJ2-7
CASSPGRFEAFF	TGCGCCAGCAGCCCCGGACGGTTTGAAGCTTTCTTT	few	NA	TRBV4-1	TRBJ1-1
CSVDGSGSRTDTQYF	TGCAGCGTTGATGGCTCGGGGAGCCGCACAGATACGCAGTATTTT	NA	NA	TRBV29-1	TRBJ2-3
CASSIAGQGGEKLFF	TGTGCCAGTAGTATAGCCGGACAGGGAGGCGAAAAACTGTTTTTT	NA	TRBD1	TRBV19	TRBJ1-4
CASSGTGYQDNYGYTF	TGCGCCAGCTCCGGGACAGGGTACCAAGATAACTATGGCTACACCTTC	NA	TRBD1	TRBV5-1	TRBJ1-2
CSTPNYGYTF	TGCAGTACACCTAACTATGGCTACACCTTC	few	NA	TRBV20-1	TRBJ1-2
CASSFLAGAGGELFF	TGTGCCAGCAGTTTCCTAGCGGGGGCAGGTGGGGAGCTGTTTTTT	NA	TRBD2	TRBV27	TRBJ2-2
CASSLRLNTEAFF	TGTGCCAGCAGCTTAAGATTGAACACTGAAGCTTTCTTT	NA	NA	TRBV7-6	TRBJ1-1
CASGLAGETQYF	TGTGCCAGCGGACTAGCGGGAGAGACCCAGTACTTC	NA	TRBD2	TRBV2	TRBJ2-5
CASSLRRSSYNEQFF	TGTGCCAGCAGTTTACGGCGAAGCTCCTACAATGAGCAGTTCTTC	NA	NA	TRBV27	TRBJ2-1
CAWAQGATGYTF	TGTGCCTGGGCCCAGGGGGCCACTGGCTACACCTTC	NA	TRBD1	TRBV30	TRBJ1-2
CASGEGRGDYTF	TGTGCCTCTGGGGAGGGGAGGGGTGACTACACCTTC	NA	NA	TRBV30	TRBJ1-2
CASGLVPPGYGYTF	TGTGCTAGTGGTTTGGTACCCCCAGGATATGGCTACACCTTC	NA	NA	TRBV12-5	TRBJ1-2
CASSLLRGGDYGYTF	TGTGCCAGCAGCTTGTTGAGGGGTGGGGACTATGGCTACACCTTC	NA	NA	TRBV5-6	TRBJ1-2
CASSIGGSGAGELFF	TGTGCCAGTAGTATTGGGGGTTCGGGGGCCGGGGAGCTGTTTTTT	NA	NA	TRBV19	TRBJ2-2
CSARDDGYTF	TGCAGTGCTAGAGACGATGGCTACACCTTC	NA	NA	TRBV20-1	TRBJ1-2
CASSALAGGPTDTQYF	TGTGCCAGCAGCGCGCTAGCGGGGGGGCCCACAGATACGCAGTATTTT	NA	TRBD2	TRBV7-9	TRBJ2-3
CASSTPGGVGLFF	TGCGCCAGCAGCACCCCTGGGGGAGTAGGTCTGTTCTTC	NA	NA	TRBV5-1	TRBJ2-1
CASSPTEPSGNTIYF	TGTGCCAGCAGCCCTACAGAACCCTCTGGAAACACCATATATTTT	NA	NA	TRBV5-4	TRBJ1-3
CASSAPGRYGETQYF	TGTGCCAGCAGCGCACCGGGACGGTACGGAGAGACCCAGTACTTC	NA	NA	TRBV13	TRBJ2-5
CSVDTREKLFF	TGCAGCGTTGACACGAGAGAAAAACTGTTTTTT	NA	NA	TRBV29-1	TRBJ1-4
CATGQDNQPQHF	TGTGCCACCGGACAGGACAATCAGCCCCAGCATTTT	few	TRBD1	TRBV15	TRBJ1-5
CASSLAPDGYEQYF	TGTGCCAGCAGCTTAGCTCCGGACGGCTACGAGCAGTACTTC	NA	NA	TRBV11-2	TRBJ2-7
CAWSIRGSGNEQFF	TGTGCCTGGAGTATAAGGGGGTCAGGCAATGAGCAGTTCTTC	NA	NA	TRBV30	TRBJ2-1
CASSSAWGEQFF	TGTGCCAGCAGCTCAGCTTGGGGTGAGCAGTTCTTC	NA	NA	TRBV5-4	TRBJ2-1
CASSLRDPHYNEQFF	TGTGCCAGCAGTCTAAGGGACCCCCACTACAATGAGCAGTTCTTC	NA	NA	TRBV27	TRBJ2-1
CASSLGLEPGQGAFLAFF	TGTGCCAGCAGCTTGGGACTAGAGCCGGGACAGGGGGCCTTCTTGGCTTTCTTT	once	TRBD1	TRBV5-6	TRBJ1-1
CASMEPNTGELFF	TGCGCCAGCATGGAACCGAACACCGGGGAGCTGTTTTTT	NA	NA	TRBV10-1	TRBJ2-2
CASSDRGLDEQYF	TGCGCCAGCAGTGACAGGGGGTTGGACGAGCAGTACTTC	few	TRBD1	TRBV10-1	TRBJ2-7
CASGYSPTSYEQYF	TGTGCCAGCGGGTACAGCCCCACCTCCTACGAGCAGTACTTC	NA	NA	TRBV6-1	TRBJ2-7
CASSQTGRSSYEQYF	TGTGCCAGCAGCCAAACGGGACGGTCGTCCTACGAGCAGTACTTC	NA	NA	TRBV13	TRBJ2-7
CASSPRGPSEQYF	TGTGCCAGTAGTCCCCGTGGGCCAAGCGAGCAGTACTTC	NA	NA	TRBV19	TRBJ2-7
CASRTGTGGGANVLTF	TGTGCCAGCAGGACCGGGACAGGCGGTGGGGCCAACGTCCTGACTTTC	NA	TRBD1	TRBV5-4	TRBJ2-6
CAWGRGGNQPQHF	TGTGCCTGGGGCAGGGGTGGCAATCAGCCCCAGCATTTT	NA	NA	TRBV30	TRBJ1-5
CASSPLARGAVSEQYF	TGTGCCAGCTCACCCCTCGCGAGGGGGGCAGTTTCCGAGCAGTACTTC	NA	NA	TRBV18	TRBJ2-7
CAISEQGSRYGYTF	TGTGCCATCAGTGAGCAGGGAAGCCGCTATGGCTACACCTTC	once	NA	TRBV10-3	TRBJ1-2
CASSWDIREKLFF	TGTGCCAGCAGTTGGGACATACGTGAAAAACTGTTTTTT	NA	NA	TRBV6-5	TRBJ1-4
CASRVSGYNEQFF	TGTGCCAGCAGGGTTAGCGGCTACAATGAGCAGTTCTTC	NA	NA	TRBV27	TRBJ2-1
CASSLRGQNTEAFF	TGTGCCAGCAGTCTCAGGGGACAGAACACTGAAGCTTTCTTT	NA	NA	TRBV27	TRBJ1-1
CASITGLSTGELFF	TGTGCCAGCATTACAGGGTTGAGCACCGGGGAGCTGTTTTTT	NA	NA	TRBV6-1	TRBJ2-2
CASSQEGLYSSGLATSTDTQYF	TGTGCCAGCAGCCAAGAGGGGCTTTATAGTTCGGGACTAGCGACCAGCACAGATACGCAGTATTTT	NA	TRBD2	TRBV14	TRBJ2-3
CASSHTGNTEAFF	TGCGCCAGCAGCCACACAGGGAATACTGAAGCTTTCTTT	few	NA	TRBV4-1	TRBJ1-1